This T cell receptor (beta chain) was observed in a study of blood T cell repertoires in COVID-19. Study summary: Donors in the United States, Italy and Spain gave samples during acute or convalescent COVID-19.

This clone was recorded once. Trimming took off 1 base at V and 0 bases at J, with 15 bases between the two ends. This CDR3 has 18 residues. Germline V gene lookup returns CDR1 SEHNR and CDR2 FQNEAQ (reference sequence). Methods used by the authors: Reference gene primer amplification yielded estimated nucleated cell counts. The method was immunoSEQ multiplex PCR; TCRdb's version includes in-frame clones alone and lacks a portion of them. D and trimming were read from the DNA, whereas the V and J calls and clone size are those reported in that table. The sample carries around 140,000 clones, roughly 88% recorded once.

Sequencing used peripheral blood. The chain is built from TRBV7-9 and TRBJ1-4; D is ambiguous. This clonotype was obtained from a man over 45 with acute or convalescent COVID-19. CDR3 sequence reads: CASSLEYSGSTTNEKLFF. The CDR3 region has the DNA TGTGCCAGCAGCTTAGAGTATTCCGGGAGCACAACTAATGAAAAACTGTTTTTT.